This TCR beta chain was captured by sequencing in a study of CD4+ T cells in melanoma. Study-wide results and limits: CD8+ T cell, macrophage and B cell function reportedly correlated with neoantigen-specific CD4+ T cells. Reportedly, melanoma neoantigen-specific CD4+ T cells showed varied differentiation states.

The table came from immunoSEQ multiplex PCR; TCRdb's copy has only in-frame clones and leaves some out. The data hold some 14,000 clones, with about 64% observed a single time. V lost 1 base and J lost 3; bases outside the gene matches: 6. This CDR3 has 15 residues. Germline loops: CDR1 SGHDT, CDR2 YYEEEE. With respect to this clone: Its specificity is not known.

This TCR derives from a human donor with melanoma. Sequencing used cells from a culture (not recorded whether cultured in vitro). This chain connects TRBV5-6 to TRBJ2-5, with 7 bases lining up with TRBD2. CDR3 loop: CASSLLAGVKETQYF. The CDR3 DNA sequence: TGTGCCAGCAGCTTGCTCGCGGGGGTTAAAGAGACCCAGTACTTC.